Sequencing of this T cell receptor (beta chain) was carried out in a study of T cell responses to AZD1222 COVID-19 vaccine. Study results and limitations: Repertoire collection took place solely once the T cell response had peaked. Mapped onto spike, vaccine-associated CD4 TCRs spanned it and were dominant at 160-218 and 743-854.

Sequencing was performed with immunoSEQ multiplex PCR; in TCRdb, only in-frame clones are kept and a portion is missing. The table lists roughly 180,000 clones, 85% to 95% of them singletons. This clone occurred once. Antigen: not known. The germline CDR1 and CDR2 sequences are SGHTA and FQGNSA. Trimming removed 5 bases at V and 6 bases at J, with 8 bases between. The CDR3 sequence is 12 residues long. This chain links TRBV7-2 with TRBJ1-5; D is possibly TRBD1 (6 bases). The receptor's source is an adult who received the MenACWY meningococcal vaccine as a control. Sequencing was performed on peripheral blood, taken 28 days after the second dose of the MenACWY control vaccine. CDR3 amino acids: CASSQDSQPQHF. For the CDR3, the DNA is TGTGCCAGCAGCCAGGACAGTCAGCCCCAGCATTTT.